The present entry profiles one T cell receptor beta chain with its context. This sample is part of a study of T cell changes during pregnancy in multiple sclerosis. Between the trimmed V and J ends, which lost 5 bases and 1 base, there was a span of 11 bases. The CDR3 covers 15 residues. Germline CDR1 is SGHAT and CDR2 is FQNNGV. Assay: immunoSEQ multiplex PCR; the TCRdb copy retains only in-frame clones and omits some. The sample has around 92,000 clones, over 85% seen once; the top ten hold over 3.5%. V is TRBV11-2 and J is TRBJ1-4, with D possibly TRBD1 on 6 matching bases. The sequences come from peripheral blood, collected in the first trimester of pregnancy. The receptor's source is a female donor with multiple sclerosis, enrolled in a pregnancy study. CDR3 protein: CASSRRGLTNEKLFF. CDR3 in DNA: TGTGCCAGCAGCCGCAGGGGTTTAACTAATGAAAAACTGTTTTTT.